This paragraph reports one T cell receptor beta chain. The antigen remains undetermined. The authors loaded around 200 ng DNA, 28,000 or so T cell genomes, into sorted-subset replicate PCRs. This table comes from immunoSEQ multiplex PCR, and its TCRdb copy is limited to in-frame clones, with some not included. The sample shows some 2 million clones, over 85% of them seen only once. The data stem from a study of shared clonotypes between healthy human individuals. The study's findings and limits: Few donors restricted represented genetic and exposure-history diversity. On the whole, naive subsets had larger estimated richness than memory subsets had.

Germline CDR1 is MNHEY and CDR2 is SVGAGI. V was cut by 7 bases and J by 6 bases, with 15 bases left in between. The CDR3 is 14 amino acids. Adults of Caucasian background living in Nashville, Tennessee made up all donors. The specimen was naive CD4+ T cells sorted from blood. Sample subset: CD45RA+ positively selected. This rearrangement joins TRBV6-5 to TRBJ2-2; possibly TRBD1 or TRBD2 for D (6 bases each). The receptor was derived from a man aged 18 to 30 in good health. CDR3 sequence (DNA): TGTGCCAGCAACAGGGACTCGTTGGCCGGGGAGCTGTTTTTT. Encoded protein: CASNRDSLAGELFF.